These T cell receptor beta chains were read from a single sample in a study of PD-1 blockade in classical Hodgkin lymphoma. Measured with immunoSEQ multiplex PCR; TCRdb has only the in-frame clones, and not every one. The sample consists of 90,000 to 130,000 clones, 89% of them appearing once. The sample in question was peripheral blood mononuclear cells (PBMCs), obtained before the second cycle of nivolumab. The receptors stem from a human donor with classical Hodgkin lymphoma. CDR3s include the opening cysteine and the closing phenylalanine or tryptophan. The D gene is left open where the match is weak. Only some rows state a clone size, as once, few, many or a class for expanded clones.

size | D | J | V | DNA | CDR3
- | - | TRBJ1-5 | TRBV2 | TGTGCCAGCAGTGATTGGCGGAGCAATCAGCCCCAGCATTTT | CASSDWRSNQPQHF
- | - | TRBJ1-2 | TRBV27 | TGTGCCAGCAGTTTGGAGGGGGGAATAGATGGCTACACCTTC | CASSLEGGIDGYTF
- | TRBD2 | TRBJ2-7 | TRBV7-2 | TGTGCCAGCAGCTCTGCAACCGGGACTAGCGGTATTCTTTACTTC | CASSSATGTSGILYF
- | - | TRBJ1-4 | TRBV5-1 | TGCGCCAGCAGCTTGAGCAGGGTAGATGAAAAACTGTTTTTT | CASSLSRVDEKLFF
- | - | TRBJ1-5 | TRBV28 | TGTGCCAGCAGTGCCCCCAATCAGCCCCAGCATTTT | CASSAPNQPQHF
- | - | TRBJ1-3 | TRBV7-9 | TGTGCCAGCAGCTATGAGGCGAGCTCTGGAAACACCATATATTTT | CASSYEASSGNTIYF
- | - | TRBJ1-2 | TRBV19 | TGTGCCAGTAGTATGTCCCGGGACGGAAACTATGGCTACACCTTC | CASSMSRDGNYGYTF
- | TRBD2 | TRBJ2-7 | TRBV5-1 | TGCGCCAGCAGCTTTACTAGCGGGAGCTCCTACGAGCAGTACTTC | CASSFTSGSSYEQYF
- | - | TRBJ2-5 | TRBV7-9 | TGTGCCAGCAGCTTAGCGGGGGGCGCGGGAGAGACCCAGTACTTC | CASSLAGGAGETQYF
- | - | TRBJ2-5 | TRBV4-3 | TGCGCCAGCAGCCCCCAGGGGGGTTTGGCGGGAGTGGGGGAGGCCCAGTACTTC | CASSPQGGLAGVGEAQYF
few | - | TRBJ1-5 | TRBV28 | TGTGCCAGCAGCCAGGCAAAGCAGCCCCAGCATTTT | CASSQAKQPQHF
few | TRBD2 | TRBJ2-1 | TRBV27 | TGTGCCAGCAGTACCCACGAACTAGCGGGAGTTCTGAATGAGCAGTTCTTC | CASSTHELAGVLNEQFF
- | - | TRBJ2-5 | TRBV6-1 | TGTGCCAGCAGTGAAGAATTAAGGACAGTTGCCGGAGAGACCCAGTACTTC | CASSEELRTVAGETQYF
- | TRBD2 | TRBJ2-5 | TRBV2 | TGTGCCAGCAGTGAAGCGCCAGGACTAGCTCAAGAGACCCAGTACTTC | CASSEAPGLAQETQYF
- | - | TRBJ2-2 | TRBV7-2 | TGTGCCAGCTGTCCCGGGACTCACACCGGGGAGCTGTTTTTT | CASCPGTHTGELFF
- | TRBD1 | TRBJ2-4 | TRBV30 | TGTGCCTGGAGTTTCCGGGACAGGGGTCTCGGGAGCGCACTTGAGTTGGCCAAAAACATTCAGTACTTC | CAWSFRDRGLGSALELAKNIQYF
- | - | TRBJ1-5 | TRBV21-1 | TGTGCCAGCAGCAAGAGCGGACAGGCAAAGATTCCATTAAATCAGCCCCAGCATTTT | CASSKSGQAKIPLNQPQHF
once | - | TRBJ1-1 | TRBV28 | TGTGCCAGCAGTTTCCCTCCATTCGGGGGCGGAAATCGGTTGGACACTGAAGCTTTCTTT | CASSFPPFGGGNRLDTEAFF
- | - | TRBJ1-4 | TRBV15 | TGTGCCACCAGCAGAGATAGGACAAGGACGGGCGAAAAACTGTTTTTT | CATSRDRTRTGEKLFF
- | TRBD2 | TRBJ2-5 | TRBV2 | TGTGCCAGCAGTGATAATAGCGGGGGCCTAGAGACCCAGTACTTC | CASSDNSGGLETQYF
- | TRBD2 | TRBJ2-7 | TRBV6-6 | TGTGCCAGCAGTCCTAGCGGGAGGACCCACGAGCAGTACTTC | CASSPSGRTHEQYF
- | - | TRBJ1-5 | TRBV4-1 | TGCGCCAGCAGTCAAAATCCCCGGGGCCCCCAGCATTTT | CASSQNPRGPQHF
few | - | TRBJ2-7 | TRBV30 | TGTGCCTGGAGTGTACTCCGAGGGAGACGGGCCTACGAGCAGTACTTC | CAWSVLRGRRAYEQYF
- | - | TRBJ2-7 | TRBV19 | TGTGCCAGTAGTATAGGGGGGCGGTCAAGCTACGAGCAGTACTTC | CASSIGGRSSYEQYF
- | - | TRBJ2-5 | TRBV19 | TGTGCCAGTAGTATAGTCGTTAGGGGTTACGAGACCCAGTACTTC | CASSIVVRGYETQYF
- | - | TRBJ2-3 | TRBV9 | TGTGCCAGCAGCGTAGTTGGTAGCGGCATAATCACAGATACGCAGTATTTT | CASSVVGSGIITDTQYF
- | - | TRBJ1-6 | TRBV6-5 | TGTGCCAGCAGGGACAGCTCCTATAATTCACCCCTCCACTTT | CASRDSSYNSPLHF
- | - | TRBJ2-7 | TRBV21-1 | TGTGCCAGCACCAATAGCGGGTACTCCTACGAGCAGTACTTC | CASTNSGYSYEQYF
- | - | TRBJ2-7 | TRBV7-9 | TGTGCCAGCAGCCCCCTCGGGGGGCCGGGAGTCCACGAGCAGTACTTC | CASSPLGGPGVHEQYF
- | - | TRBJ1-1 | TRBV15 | TGTGCCACCAGCAGAGAGCAAGGGTACACTGAAGCTTTCTTT | CATSREQGYTEAFF
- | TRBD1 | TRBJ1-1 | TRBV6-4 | TGTGCCAGGTTAATACAGGGGGCGACGGACACTGAAGCTTTCTTT | CARLIQGATDTEAFF
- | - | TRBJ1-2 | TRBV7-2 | TGTGCCAGCAGCTTAAATGGGGACCCTAACTATGGCTACACCTTC | CASSLNGDPNYGYTF
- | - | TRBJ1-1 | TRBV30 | TGTGCCTGGAGTGTTGGGGGGGTAGTCACTGAAGCTTTCTTT | CAWSVGGVVTEAFF
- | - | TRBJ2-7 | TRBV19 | TGTGCCAGTAGTACCCTCGGGGGTTACGAGCAGTACTTC | CASSTLGGYEQYF
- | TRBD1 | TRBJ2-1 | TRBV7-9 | TGTGCCAGCAGCATCGGGACAGGTTACAATGAGCAGTTCTTC | CASSIGTGYNEQFF
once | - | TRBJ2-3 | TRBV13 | TGTGCCAGCAGCTTCAGATTCCAGGACGGGAACGCAGATACGCAGTATTTT | CASSFRFQDGNADTQYF
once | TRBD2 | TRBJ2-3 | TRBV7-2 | TGTGCCAGCAGCTTACAGGCTAGCGGGATCTCAGATACGCAGTATTTT | CASSLQASGISDTQYF
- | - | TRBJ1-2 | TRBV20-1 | TGCAGTGCCCCAACGGGAGGCTACACCTTC | CSAPTGGYTF
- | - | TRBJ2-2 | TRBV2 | TGTGCCAGCTCTATTCGACTGGGAAACACCGGGGAGCTGTTTTTT | CASSIRLGNTGELFF
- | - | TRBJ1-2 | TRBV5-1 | TGCGCCAGCCTCCCCGGGACAAGGGAATCGAGAGGCTACACCTTC | CASLPGTRESRGYTF
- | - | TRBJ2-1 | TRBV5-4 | TGTGCCAGCAGCTTGACCGAAAGCTCCTACAATGAGCAGTTCTTC | CASSLTESSYNEQFF
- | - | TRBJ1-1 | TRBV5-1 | TGCGCCAGCAGCTTAGAGGGGAACACTGAAGCTTTCTTT | CASSLEGNTEAFF
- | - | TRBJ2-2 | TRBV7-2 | TGTGCCAGCAGCTTAAATCCCTCAGCGAGGGTCACCGGGGAGCTGTTTTTT | CASSLNPSARVTGELFF
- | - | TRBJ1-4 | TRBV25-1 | TGTGCCAGCGGGGATCAGGGGGAAAAACTGTTTTTT | CASGDQGEKLFF
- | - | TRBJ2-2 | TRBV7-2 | TGTGCCAGCAGCCCCCAGTATAGGGCGAACACCGGGGAGCTGTTTTTT | CASSPQYRANTGELFF
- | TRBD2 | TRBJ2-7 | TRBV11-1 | TGTGCCAGCAGCAATCAGGGACTAGCGGGAGGGTACGAGCAGTACTTC | CASSNQGLAGGYEQYF
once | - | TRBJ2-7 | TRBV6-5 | TGTGCCAGCAGTTACTTGGAGGGGGTCGTGGGCGAGCAGTACTTC | CASSYLEGVVGEQYF
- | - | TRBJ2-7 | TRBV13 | TGTGCCAGCAGCCACTCCTACGAGCAGTACTTC | CASSHSYEQYF
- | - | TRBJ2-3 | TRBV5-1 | TGCGCCAGCAGTTTTGGCTCGGGCCCTAGCACAGATACGCAGTATTTT | CASSFGSGPSTDTQYF
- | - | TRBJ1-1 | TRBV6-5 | TGTGCCAGCAGTTACTCGCGGGTCGGCACTGAAGCTTTCTTT | CASSYSRVGTEAFF
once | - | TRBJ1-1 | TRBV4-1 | TGCGCCAGCAGCCAAGGGGCAGCCATGAACACTGAAGCTTTCTTT | CASSQGAAMNTEAFF
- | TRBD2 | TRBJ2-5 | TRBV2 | TGTGCCAGCAGTGAGATGGCGGGAGGAGGAGAAGAGACCCAGTACTTC | CASSEMAGGGEETQYF
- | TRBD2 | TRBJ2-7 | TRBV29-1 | TGCAGCGTTGAAGGACTGGGAGGGAGCTCCTACGAGCAGTACTTC | CSVEGLGGSSYEQYF
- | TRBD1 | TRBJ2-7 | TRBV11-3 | TGTGCCAGCAGCTTAGGGGGGACAGGGTACGAGCAGTACTTC | CASSLGGTGYEQYF